A selection of T cell receptor beta chains follows, all from one sample in a study of technical replicates of blood from several donors. TCRdb keeps only in-frame clones here, not all; method: immunoSEQ multiplex PCR. The repertoire holds tens of thousands of clones, with 96% as singletons. Source material: T cells isolated from PBMCs. The receptors were sampled from a human donor in good health. Each CDR3 is given with its conserved first and last residue. Each record gives: V gene, clone size, J gene, D gene, CDR3 protein, CDR3 DNA. The D gene is left open where the match is weak. Expanded clones get a size class; other rows say once, few or many, or leave the size out.

TRBV5-1	-	TRBJ1-2	-	CASIPDEGAHYGYTF	TGCGCCAGCATACCCGATGAGGGAGCTCACTATGGCTACACCTTC
TRBV28	once	TRBJ2-2	TRBD2	CASSLLLAGDSGELFF	TGTGCCAGCAGTTTACTGCTAGCGGGAGACTCCGGGGAGCTGTTTTTT
TRBV12-5	-	TRBJ1-2	TRBD1	CASGLAQGASGYTF	TGTGCTAGTGGTTTGGCACAGGGGGCGAGTGGCTACACCTTC
TRBV5-4	-	TRBJ1-2	-	CASSLENKNYGYTF	TGTGCCAGCAGCTTGGAAAACAAGAACTATGGCTACACCTTC
TRBV12-5	-	TRBJ2-5	TRBD1	CASGLNRGETQYF	TGTGCTAGTGGTCTGAACAGGGGGGAGACCCAGTACTTC
TRBV18	once	TRBJ2-2	TRBD1	CASSPRQGRTGELFF	TGTGCCAGCTCACCGAGACAGGGACGCACCGGGGAGCTGTTTTTT
TRBV29-1	-	TRBJ2-7	TRBD1	CSVATGGSYEQYF	TGCAGCGTCGCTACAGGGGGAAGCTACGAGCAGTACTTC
TRBV18	-	TRBJ1-2	-	CASSSWGEANYGYTF	TGTGCCAGCTCGTCGTGGGGGGAAGCTAACTATGGCTACACCTTC
TRBV2	-	TRBJ2-2	TRBD1	CASIWTGTTGELFF	TGTGCCAGCATTTGGACAGGGACAACCGGGGAGCTGTTTTTT
TRBV5-1	-	TRBJ1-4	-	CASSLHGPASNEKLFF	TGCGCCAGCAGCTTGCATGGGCCCGCCTCCAATGAAAAACTGTTTTTT
TRBV9	-	TRBJ2-3	-	CASSVDRDRTDTQYF	TGTGCCAGCAGCGTAGACAGGGATCGCACAGATACGCAGTATTTT
TRBV30	-	TRBJ2-3	-	CAWRVGIGGTDTQYF	TGTGCCTGGAGGGTGGGGATCGGGGGCACAGATACGCAGTATTTT
TRBV6-5	-	TRBJ2-3	-	CASSRGLTSTDTQYF	TGTGCCAGCAGTCGAGGGCTTACTAGCACAGATACGCAGTATTTT
TRBV7-9	-	TRBJ2-2	-	CASSLVIGRGDMGGELFF	TGTGCCAGCAGCCTCGTGATCGGCAGGGGCGATATGGGAGGGGAGCTGTTTTTT
TRBV7-7	once	TRBJ2-5	-	CASSSIQGGETQYF	TGTGCTAGCAGCTCGATCCAAGGAGGGGAGACCCAGTACTTC
TRBV2	-	TRBJ2-7	-	CASSDRGGRNEQYF	TGTGCCAGCAGTGATAGGGGGGGGCGGAACGAGCAGTACTTC
TRBV30	once	TRBJ2-1	-	CAWRKGQGGLAGYNEQFF	TGTGCCTGGAGGAAGGGACAGGGGGGACTAGCGGGTTACAATGAGCAGTTCTTC
TRBV7-2	once	TRBJ2-1	-	CASSLGLPLYNEQFF	TGTGCCAGCAGCTTAGGCCTACCGCTTTACAATGAGCAGTTCTTC
TRBV10-3	-	TRBJ1-1	-	CAITSGQMNTEAFF	TGTGCCATCACGAGCGGACAGATGAACACTGAAGCTTTCTTT
TRBV6-5	-	TRBJ2-5	TRBD1	CASSIGTGEGETQYF	TGTGCCAGCAGTATCGGGACAGGGGAAGGGGAGACCCAGTACTTC
TRBV11-3	-	TRBJ2-1	TRBD1	CASSLRDRGYNEQFF	TGTGCCAGCAGCCTTCGGGACAGGGGCTACAATGAGCAGTTCTTC
TRBV30	-	TRBJ1-1	-	CAWRGGTEAFF	TGTGCCTGGAGGGGGGGCACTGAAGCTTTCTTT
TRBV6-1	-	TRBJ1-1	-	CASSERRPNTEAFF	TGTGCCAGCAGTGAAAGGCGGCCAAACACTGAAGCTTTCTTT
TRBV10-3	few	TRBJ2-3	-	CAISLTGSTTDTQYF	TGTGCCATCAGTCTAACAGGGTCCACCACAGATACGCAGTATTTT
TRBV7-9	once	TRBJ2-7	TRBD1	CASSATGTPYEQYF	TGTGCCAGCAGCGCGACAGGGACCCCCTACGAGCAGTACTTC
TRBV7-2	-	TRBJ1-2	-	CASSPTAGEYGYTF	TGTGCCAGCAGTCCCACCGCAGGGGAATATGGCTACACCTTC
TRBV10-2	once	TRBJ2-7	TRBD2	CASSPGGGYYEQYF	TGCGCCAGCAGCCCCGGGGGGGGATATTACGAGCAGTACTTC
TRBV9	-	TRBJ1-5	TRBD1	CASSPGQGVNQPQHF	TGTGCCAGCAGCCCGGGACAGGGGGTCAATCAGCCCCAGCATTTT
TRBV6-5	-	TRBJ2-3	-	CASSYLRGSTQYF	TGTGCCAGCAGTTACCTCCGGGGGAGTACGCAGTATTTT
TRBV30	-	TRBJ2-5	-	CAGIRDTQETQYF	TGTGCCGGCATTCGGGACACCCAAGAGACCCAGTACTTC
TRBV27	-	TRBJ2-1	-	CASRHRGGPGYLYNEQFF	TGTGCCAGCAGACACCGTGGGGGCCCCGGTTATTTGTACAATGAGCAGTTCTTC
TRBV7-9	-	TRBJ1-1	-	CASSYDRTRSYTEAFF	TGTGCCAGCAGTTACGACAGGACCAGGTCCTACACTGAAGCTTTCTTT
TRBV28	-	TRBJ2-7	TRBD1	CASKFPGTGAGGEQYF	TGTGCCAGCAAATTTCCAGGGACAGGGGCCGGGGGGGAGCAGTACTTC
TRBV27	-	TRBJ2-1	TRBD1	CASRLLGDREWGDEQFF	TGTGCCAGCAGACTTTTAGGGGACAGGGAATGGGGGGATGAGCAGTTCTTC
TRBV15	-	TRBJ2-2	-	CATSRGRDNTGELFF	TGTGCCACCAGCAGAGGGAGGGATAACACCGGGGAGCTGTTTTTT
TRBV13	once	TRBJ1-2	TRBD1	CASSSPPGQGQGYTF	TGTGCCAGCAGCTCCCCCCCAGGGCAGGGACAGGGCTACACCTTC
TRBV20-1	-	TRBJ2-3	-	CSAEGTDTQYF	TGCAGTGCGGAGGGAACAGATACGCAGTATTTT
TRBV29-1	-	TRBJ1-1	TRBD1	CSGQGNGERTEAFF	TGCAGCGGACAGGGGAACGGAGAGCGCACTGAAGCTTTCTTT
TRBV5-6	once	TRBJ2-3	TRBD2	CASRLTSGSPDTQYF	TGTGCCAGCCGGCTGACTAGCGGGAGCCCAGATACGCAGTATTTT
TRBV9	-	TRBJ1-1	-	CASSVARNTEAFF	TGTGCCAGCAGCGTAGCCAGGAACACTGAAGCTTTCTTT
TRBV29-1	once	TRBJ1-1	TRBD1	CSVLQGGMNTEAFF	TGCAGCGTACTACAGGGGGGAATGAACACTGAAGCTTTCTTT
TRBV7-2	-	TRBJ1-3	-	CASSLMRFSGNTIYF	TGTGCCAGCAGCTTAATGAGGTTCTCTGGAAACACCATATATTTT
TRBV19	-	TRBJ2-1	TRBD2	CASSIGGRGNEQFF	TGTGCCAGTAGTATAGGGGGGAGGGGCAATGAGCAGTTCTTC
TRBV5-1	-	TRBJ2-7	-	CASSQSTSYEQYF	TGCGCCAGCAGTCAAAGCACGTCCTACGAGCAGTACTTC
TRBV13	-	TRBJ2-5	-	CASSLRVASQETQYF	TGTGCCAGCAGCTTACGGGTTGCTAGCCAAGAGACCCAGTACTTC
TRBV4-1	-	TRBJ2-3	TRBD2	CASSHPRETSGTVSTDTQYF	TGCGCCAGCAGCCACCCCCGGGAGACTAGCGGGACCGTGAGCACAGATACGCAGTATTTT
TRBV9	-	TRBJ1-1	-	CASSVGGGVGMNTEAFF	TGTGCCAGCAGCGTAGGAGGAGGGGTAGGGATGAACACTGAAGCTTTCTTT
TRBV7-2	-	TRBJ2-1	TRBD2	CASSLTGLGESEQFF	TGTGCCAGCAGCCTAACGGGACTAGGCGAGAGTGAGCAGTTCTTC
TRBV9	-	TRBJ1-2	TRBD1	CASSASLDRGRGGYTF	TGTGCCAGCAGCGCATCACTGGACAGGGGGCGGGGGGGCTACACCTTC
TRBV29-1	once	TRBJ2-6	-	CSVEIFSGANVLTF	TGCAGCGTTGAAATATTCTCTGGGGCCAACGTCCTGACTTTC